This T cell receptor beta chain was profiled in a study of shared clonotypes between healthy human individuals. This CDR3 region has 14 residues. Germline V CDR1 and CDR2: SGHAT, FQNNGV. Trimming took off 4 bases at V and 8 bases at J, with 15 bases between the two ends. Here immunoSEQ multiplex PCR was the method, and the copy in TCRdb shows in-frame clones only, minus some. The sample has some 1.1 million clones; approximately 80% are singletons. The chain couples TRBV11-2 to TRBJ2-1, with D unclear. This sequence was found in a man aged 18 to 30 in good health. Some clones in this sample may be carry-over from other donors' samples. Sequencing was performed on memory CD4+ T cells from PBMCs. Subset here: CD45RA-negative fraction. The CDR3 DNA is TGTGCCAGCAGCTCTAGGAGTGGGGTCGATGAGCAGTTCTTC. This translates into CASSSRSGVDEQFF. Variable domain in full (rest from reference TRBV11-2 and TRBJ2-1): EAGVAQSPRYKIIEKRQSVAFWCNPISGHATLYWYQQILGQGPKLLIQFQNNGVVDDSQLPKDRFSAERLKGVDSTLKIQPAKLEDSAVYLCASSSRSGVDEQFFGPGTRLTVL.